This TCR beta chain comes out of a study of blood T cell repertoires in COVID-19 (dated by TCRdb to between 2020 and 2021). Background for the entire study: The collaborator samples originated in the United States, Italy and Spain and spanned the acute and convalescent phases of COVID-19. Subjects who had been exposed to COVID-19, were actively infected with it, or had recovered from it provided the deeply sampled blood TCRbeta repertoires that made up the dataset. The prospective study material was composed of cDNA or gDNA derived from T cells, B-cell-depleted T cells, or PBMCs. Where available, HLA class I and class II types were taken from metadata supplied by the sample provider and were not determined by assay-based typing. The sample metadata nearly always contained a de-identified subject ID, COVID-19 status, age in years and sex. The repertoires were made available in a free public database intended to serve as a resource for research on the immune response to SARS-CoV-2. Samples came from the ongoing ImmuneRACE study (first 160 participants) plus 1,254 subjects from 6 global collaborators.

What the study reported, not specific to this receptor: Clinical and demographic metadata were provided uncurated, with the amount varying by source and participant.

The immunoSEQ Assay, a bias-controlled multiplex PCR, was used to amplify TCRbeta CDR3 regions from genomic DNA. The authors' analysis ran thus. The number of nucleated cells in each sample was estimated from the amplification of reference gene primers within the assay. Sequence reads were collapsed and filtered to measure the absolute abundance of every unique TCRbeta CDR3 rearrangement. For each sample, productive Simpson clonality was calculated as the square root of Simpson's diversity index over productive rearrangements. In its TCRdb copy, this immuneACCESS table keeps in-frame sequences only and misses some clones. Where compared with another copy, unresolved V genes explain less than half of these, and the others have no known cause. The DNA gave D and trimming, while V, J and clone size come from that table. This sample has around 200,000 clones in its table, and about four fifths of those were observed once. The ten largest clones represent around 2.3% of the sample.

As for this clone: The target of this receptor is not known. Base qualities are missing; no much larger clone stands one base away.

Whole blood was collected in K2EDTA tubes by collaborating institutions according to the institutions' own protocols. For TCRbeta analysis, collaborators shipped samples in one of three forms: frozen whole blood, isolated PBMCs, or DNA extracted from either of those sample types. There are 13 amino acids in the CDR3, from cysteine to phenylalanine inclusive. Only CDR3 DNA is held: 39 bases, read in frame from base 1. Trimming at the junction amounts to 4 bases on V and 6 bases on J, and the germline ends lie 11 bases apart. Taken from the germline V gene (reference sequence), the CDR1 and CDR2 loops are SGHNT and YYREEE.

The chain is made from TRBV5-4 and TRBJ2-1, with TRBD1 tentatively as D gene (5 bases match). Material for sequencing was peripheral blood. The TCR comes from a woman between 35 and 50 years old with active or convalescent COVID-19. Here the CDR3 is given as CASSLRESNEQFF. The nucleotides read TGTGCCAGCAGCCTCAGGGAAAGCAATGAGCAGTTCTTC.